This T cell receptor (beta chain) was obtained from a study of blood T cell repertoires in COVID-19. The CDR3 loop spans 15 amino acids. Looked up from germline, CDR1 is SGHTA and CDR2 is FQGNSA. Trimming pared 1 base from V and 7 bases from J, leaving 16 bases between. TCRdb's copy holds only in-frame clones and misses some; the assay was immunoSEQ multiplex PCR. The data show around 80,000 clones, roughly four fifths seen once. This chain links TRBV7-2 with TRBJ2-5, with D perhaps matching TRBD2 (6 bases). Sequencing was performed on peripheral blood. This TCR was sampled from a man in his fifties or sixties with acute or convalescent COVID-19. CDR3 in amino acids: CASSLVGAGSGTQYF. CDR3 nucleotides: TGTGCCAGCAGCTTAGTAGGTGCGGGGTCGGGGACCCAGTACTTC. Combining the CDR3 with reference TRBV7-2 and TRBJ2-5 gives the whole variable domain GAGVSQSPSNKVTEKGKDVELRCDPISGHTALYWYRQSLGQGLEFLIYFQGNSAPDKSGLPSDRFSAERTGGSVSTLTIQRTQQEDSAVYLCASSLVGAGSGTQYFGPGTRLLVL.